Presented here are 25 T cell receptor beta chains from one specimen sequenced in a study of blood T cell repertoires in COVID-19 (TCRdb year 2020). The library was prepared using the immunoSEQ multiplex PCR assay. TCRdb took over this immuneACCESS table, retaining in-frame rearrangements with V and J assigned. Such tables are incomplete; in checked studies, under half of the missing clones stem from an unresolved V gene, and the remainder is unexplained. The table for this sample lists about 430,000 clones; approximately 91% of them were counted only once. The top ten clonotypes cover 1.4% to 1.5% of the sample. Sequencing was performed on PBMCs or T cells enriched from blood (not recorded which). The receptors stem from a woman between 18 and 30 years old who had been exposed to COVID-19.

V is TRBV10-3 and J is TRBJ1-4, with D tentatively TRBD1 (5 bases). The germline gives CDR1 ENHRY, CDR2 SYGVKD. This CDR3 region has 15 residues. V lost 2 bases, J lost 8 bases, and 15 bases lay in between. CDR3 amino acids: CAISEQGGTGEKLFF. The CDR3, as DNA: TGTGCCATCAGTGAGCAGGGAGGTACGGGAGAAAAACTGTTTTTT.

The chain carries TRBV25-1 and TRBJ2-1; D is perhaps TRBD2 (5 bases). V was pared by 0 bases and J by 6 bases, with 12 bases between. The CDR3 has 15 amino acids. CDR1 and CDR2 from the germline V gene are MGHDK and SYGVNS. CDR3 sequence reads: CASSEYWTPPNEQFF. The CDR3, as DNA: TGTGCCAGCAGTGAATATTGGACTCCTCCCAATGAGCAGTTCTTC.

The chain recombines TRBV25-1 with TRBJ2-1; D is uncertain. Germline V lookup: CDR1 MGHDK, CDR2 SYGVNS. This CDR3 is 10 amino acids long. Trimming removed 5 bases from V and 6 bases from J, with 2 bases in between. In DNA form, the CDR3 reads TGTGCCAGCAGTCTCAATGAGCAGTTCTTC. Translation gives CASSLNEQFF.

The gene calls are TRBV3-1 (or the pseudogene TRBV3-2) and TRBJ2-7; 7 nucleotides align to TRBD2. J was trimmed by 4 bases and V by 7 bases; bases with no gene match: 10. Germline V gene sequence: CDR1 LGHDT, CDR2 YNNKEL (reference sequence). The CDR3 is 14 residues long. CDR3 DNA sequence: TGTGCCAGCACCACGGCAGTGGGGGGGTACGAGCAGTACTTC. The encoded protein is CASTTAVGGYEQYF.

The genes are TRBV19 and TRBJ1-1; D not certain. The germline V gene has CDR1 LNHDA and CDR2 SQIVND (reference sequence). The V end was cut by 6 bases, the J end by 7 bases, with 12 bases between. CDR3 length: 12 residues. CDR3: CASSSGLNEAFF. Here the CDR3 DNA reads TGTGCCAGTAGCTCAGGACTGAATGAAGCTTTCTTT.

The V and J genes are TRBV2 and TRBJ2-1; 7 bases agree with TRBD2. This CDR3 comprises 15 residues. The J segment lost 8 bases and the V segment lost 10 bases, leaving 17 bases of the junction unmatched. Germline-derived CDR1 and CDR2 are SNHLY and FYNNEI. CDR3 DNA: TGTGCCACCTCTAGGGAGGGGTTCTACGGGGATGAGCAGTTCTTC. Amino acid sequence: CATSREGFYGDEQFF.

The chain has TRBV28 and TRBJ2-1, with a weak D call TRBD2 (5 bases). There are 15 residues in the CDR3. CDR1 is MDHEN, CDR2 SYDVKM, per germline. Trimming left V 4 bases short and J 2 bases short, with 12 bases between. CDR3 nucleotides: TGTGCCAGCAGTTGGCGTCGGACTGCCTACAATGAGCAGTTCTTC. Translation: CASSWRRTAYNEQFF.

V gene TRBV11-3 combines with J gene TRBJ2-2, with a tentative D call TRBD1 (5 bases). The CDR3 has 13 residues. CDR1 is SGHNT, CDR2 YENEEA, per germline. The ends were cut back, 2 bases at V and 6 bases at J, with 7 bases in the middle. This CDR3 reads CASSLMTAGELFF. The CDR3 region has the DNA TGTGCCAGCAGCTTAATGACAGCCGGGGAGCTGTTTTTT. The full variable domain, with the rest looked up from reference TRBV11-3 and TRBJ2-2, is EAGVVQSPRYKIIEKKQPVAFWCNPISGHNTLYWYLQNLGQGPELLIRYENEEAVDDSQLPKDRFSAERLKGVDSTLKIQPAELGDSAVYLCASSLMTAGELFFGEGSRLTVL.

The rearrangement joins TRBV4-3 to TRBJ1-6, with a tentative D call TRBD1 (5 bases). The CDR3 spans 16 residues. V shed 1 base and J shed 8 bases, with 15 bases lying between them. Germline V gene data show CDR1 as LGHNA and CDR2 as YSLEER. CDR3 DNA sequence: TGCGCCAGCAGCCAAGTTGCCCGGGGGAGCGATTCACCCCTCCACTTT. Amino acids: CASSQVARGSDSPLHF.

This sequence joins TRBV10-3 and TRBJ2-7; maybe TRBD2 (6 bases). V lost 10 bases and J 1 base, leaving 17 bases between the germline ends. This CDR3 has 14 amino acids. Germline V gene sequence: CDR1 ENHRY, CDR2 SYGVKD. CDR3 in amino acids: CATSIRDFSYEQYF. The CDR3 region has the DNA TGTGCCACGTCCATAAGGGACTTTTCCTACGAGCAGTACTTC.

The CDR3, as DNA: TGTGCCAGCAGTTTATACGGGGAAGGGGAGACCCAGTACTTC. Protein: CASSLYGEGETQYF. The chain couples TRBV27 to TRBJ2-5, with D tentatively TRBD2 (5 bases). Per germline, CDR1 MNHEY and CDR2 SMNVEV (reference sequence). The CDR3 is 14 residues long. V lost 1 base, J lost 5 bases, and 11 bases lay in between.

This chain connects TRBV28 to TRBJ2-5, with D perhaps TRBD2 (5 bases). The CDR3 loop spans 13 amino acids. Germline CDR1 is MDHEN and CDR2 is SYDVKM. The ends were cut back, 3 bases at V and 7 bases at J, with 12 bases in the middle. CDR3 region: CASSFTFEGTQYF. In DNA, the CDR3 is TGTGCCAGCAGTTTCACCTTTGAGGGGACCCAGTACTTC. The variable domain in full, completed from reference TRBV28 and TRBJ2-5, reads DVKVTQSSRYLVKRTGEKVFLECVQDMDHENMFWYRQDPGLGLRLIYFSYDVKMKEKGDIPEGYSVSREKKERFSLILESASTNQTSMYLCASSFTFEGTQYFGPGTRLLVL.

The rearrangement joins TRBV6-5 to TRBJ2-7; 8 bases line up with TRBD1. The germline V gene has CDR1 MNHEY and CDR2 SVGAGI. V gave up 6 bases and J gave up 4 bases; unmatched junction bases: 8. There are 14 residues in the CDR3. CDR3 DNA: TGTGCCAGCAGGCTTGAGACAGGGGCATACGAGCAGTACTTC. It codes for CASRLETGAYEQYF.

This rearrangement joins TRBV7-2 to TRBJ2-5, with D unresolved. Trimming pared 5 bases from V and 4 bases from J, leaving 8 bases between. Germline V gene sequence: CDR1 SGHTA, CDR2 FQGNSA. The CDR3 has 12 residues. CDR3 coding DNA: TGTGCCAGCAGCCCGTTTAGAGAGACCCAGTACTTC. It is translated as CASSPFRETQYF.

The V call is TRBV5-1, the J call TRBJ1-2, with 12 bases identical to TRBD1. The CDR3 length is 14 residues. The J segment lost 6 bases and the V segment lost 6 bases, leaving 6 bases of the junction unmatched. CDR1 is SGHRS, CDR2 YFSETQ, per germline. The CDR3 here is CASNPGQGADGYTF. In DNA, the CDR3 is TGCGCCAGCAACCCGGGACAGGGGGCAGATGGCTACACCTTC.

This clone was seen only once. The chain couples TRBV5-1 to TRBJ2-1; no clear D gene. V gave up 3 bases and J gave up 3 bases, with 28 bases separating them. Germline V gene sequence: CDR1 SGHRS, CDR2 YFSETQ. This CDR3 has 20 amino acids. The CDR3 nucleotides are TGCGCCAGCAGCTCTAAACTCATGACTTCCTCCCGCCAAATCTACAATGAGCAGTTCTTC. It specifies CASSSKLMTSSRQIYNEQFF. The full variable domain, rest sourced from reference TRBV5-1 and TRBJ2-1, is KAGVTQTPRYLIKTRGQQVTLSCSPISGHRSVSWYQQTPGQGLQFLFEYFSETQRNKGNFPGRFSGRQFSNSRSEMNVSTLELGDSALYLCASSSKLMTSSRQIYNEQFFGPGTRLTVL.

The rearrangement joins TRBV27 to TRBJ1-1, with D possibly TRBD1 on 5 matching bases. V shed 5 bases and J shed 1 base, with 17 bases lying between them. Germline-derived CDR1 and CDR2 are MNHEY and SMNVEV (reference sequence). This CDR3 comprises 16 residues. CDR3 amino acids: CASSRKQATGNTEAFF. CDR3 in DNA: TGTGCCAGCAGTAGAAAACAGGCTACGGGGAACACTGAAGCTTTCTTT.

The chain couples TRBV6-5 to TRBJ2-7; perhaps TRBD2 as D (5 bases). This CDR3 is built from 15 residues. Germline CDR1 MNHEY, CDR2 SVGAGI. Trimming took 6 bases from V and 0 from J, leaving 15 bases between them. The CDR3 sequence is CASSLERLSSYEQYF. The CDR3 nucleotides read TGTGCCAGCAGCCTTGAGCGGCTGTCCTCCTACGAGCAGTACTTC.

The V gene is TRBV28, the J gene TRBJ1-1, with a tentative D call TRBD1 (5 bases). The V gene lost 3 bases and the J gene lost 0 bases, with 14 bases spanning the gap. CDR3 size: 16 residues. From germline, CDR1 is MDHEN and CDR2 SYDVKM. CDR3 DNA sequence: TGTGCCAGCAGTTTTTCCCCGGGGGGGGTGAACACTGAAGCTTTCTTT. Its translation: CASSFSPGGVNTEAFF.

This chain joins TRBV2 and TRBJ2-7, with 9 positions matching TRBD2. The CDR3 length is 14 residues. The V gene's germline CDR1 is SNHLY and CDR2 FYNNEI. The V and J ends lost 4 bases and 5 bases, in that order; junction bases with no gene match: 6. The CDR3 DNA sequence: TGTGCCAGCAGTGTGAGTAGCGGGAGCCACGAGCAGTACTTC. Its protein product is CASSVSSGSHEQYF.

This chain uses TRBV24-1 with TRBJ2-3; D might be TRBD1 (5 bases). This CDR3 contains 17 residues. The V gene's germline CDR1 is KGHDR and CDR2 SFDVKD. V was clipped by 3 bases and J by 2 bases, with 17 bases between them. For the CDR3, the DNA is TGTGCCACCAGTGATAGGGGCCGGCAAATCTACACAGATACGCAGTATTTT. Translation: CATSDRGRQIYTDTQYF.

The chain joins TRBV19 to TRBJ2-7; D is perhaps TRBD1 (6 bases). The CDR3 has 12 residues. V gave up 3 bases and J gave up 5 bases, with 8 bases separating them. CDR1 is LNHDA, CDR2 SQIVND, per germline (reference sequence). The CDR3 nucleotides read TGTGCCAGTAGTATCACAGGGCACGAGCAGTACTTC. Translated, it gives CASSITGHEQYF.

This clone has only one observation. The chain joins TRBV6-5 to TRBJ1-3; tentative D call: TRBD1 (5 bases). Trimming left V 8 bases short and J 0 bases short, with 11 bases between. Germline V gives CDR1 MNHEY, CDR2 SVGAGI. There are 14 residues in the CDR3. CDR3 residues: CASRQSFSGNTIYF. The CDR3 bases are TGTGCCAGCCGACAGTCGTTCTCTGGAAACACCATATATTTT.

This clone was seen a single time. This chain joins TRBV29-1 and TRBJ2-5; perhaps TRBD2 as D (6 bases). Germline V gives CDR1 SQVTM, CDR2 ANQGSEA. The ends were cut back, 5 bases at V and 2 bases at J, with 15 bases in the middle. The CDR3 spans 14 residues. The CDR3 nucleotides are TGCAGCGTTCGTGGGCGGGATGGGCAAGAGACCCAGTACTTC. It codes for CSVRGRDGQETQYF. Supplemented by reference TRBV29-1 and TRBJ2-5, the full variable domain reads SAVISQKPSRDICQRGTSLTIQCQVDSQVTMMFWYRQQPGQSLTLIATANQGSEATYESGFVIDKFPISRPNLTFSTLTVSNMSPEDSSIYLCSVRGRDGQETQYFGPGTRLLVL.

The CDR3 protein is CASSLTASSYEQYF. CDR3 coding DNA: TGTGCCAGCAGTTTAACTGCTAGCTCCTACGAGCAGTACTTC. The V call is TRBV27, the J call TRBJ2-7; the D is unclear. This CDR3 contains 14 residues. Per germline, CDR1 MNHEY and CDR2 SMNVEV (reference sequence). Trimming cost V 2 bases and J 0 bases, with 8 bases left between them.